Here is one T cell receptor (beta chain) with its context. Its antigen is not known. This sample is drawn from a study of T cell responses to AZD1222 COVID-19 vaccine. The CDR3 extends over 14 amino acids. J was trimmed by 0 bases and V by 7 bases; bases with no gene match: 6. Germline lookup yields CDR1 MDHEN and CDR2 SYDVKM. The repertoire was sequenced with immunoSEQ multiplex PCR; TCRdb's copy has only in-frame clones and lacks some. The sample lists 95,000 to 150,000 clones; around 89% were seen once. Study findings and constraints: Clonal diversity was possibly underestimated, and the donors were mostly white British, with more females. Repertoires were obtained only post-peak T cell response. At 160-218 and 743-854, vaccine-associated CD4 TCRs were dominant, and they spanned spike. Baseline serology detected seropositivity in only six AZD1222 recipients.

V gene TRBV28 combines with J gene TRBJ2-7; 7 nucleotides line up with TRBD1. This clonotype was sampled from an adult in good health. The sequencing used peripheral blood, collected on day 0 of AZD1222 vaccination. The CDR3 reads CASTLTGRSYEQYF. DNA of the CDR3: TGTGCCAGCACTCTGACAGGGCGCTCCTACGAGCAGTACTTC.